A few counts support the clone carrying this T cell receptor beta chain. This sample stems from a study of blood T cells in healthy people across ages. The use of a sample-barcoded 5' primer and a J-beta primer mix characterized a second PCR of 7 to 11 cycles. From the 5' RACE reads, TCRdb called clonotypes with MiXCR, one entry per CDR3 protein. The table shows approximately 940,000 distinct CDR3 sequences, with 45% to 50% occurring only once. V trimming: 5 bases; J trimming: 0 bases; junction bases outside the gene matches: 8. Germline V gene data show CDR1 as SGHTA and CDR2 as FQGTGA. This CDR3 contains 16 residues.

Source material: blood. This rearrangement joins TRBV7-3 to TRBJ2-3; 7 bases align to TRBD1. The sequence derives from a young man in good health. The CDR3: CASSTQGTASTDTQYF. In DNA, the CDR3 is TGTGCCAGCAGCACCCAGGGGACAGCTAGCACAGATACGCAGTATTTT.